This is a list of T cell receptor beta chains from one sample in a study of CD8 T cells in Susac syndrome. TCRdb recomputed calls from the immunoSEQ multiplex PCR reads with MiXCR, one row per CDR3 protein. Found here are 110,000 to 150,000 distinct CDR3 sequences, 85% to 95% of them singletons; the top ten hold approximately 0.3%. What was sequenced was CD8+ T cells from PBMCs. The receptors come from a human donor in good health. CDR3s include the opening cysteine and the closing phenylalanine or tryptophan. The order of the fields is D gene, V gene, J gene, CDR3 length, clone size, CDR3 protein, CDR3 DNA. The D gene is left open where the match is weak. Some rows mark clone size as missing; the rest say once, few, many or name a class of expanded clone.

d_call: TRBD1; v_call: TRBV4-1; j_call: TRBJ2-7; cdr3_length: 16; clone_size: -; cdr3_aa: CASSHLQGPQAYEQYF; cdr3_nt: TGCGCCAGCAGCCATCTACAGGGGCCGCAAGCCTACGAGCAGTACTTC
d_call: -; v_call: TRBV7-9; j_call: TRBJ2-6; cdr3_length: 16; clone_size: -; cdr3_aa: CASSLVGFPGANVLTF; cdr3_nt: TGTGCCAGCAGCTTAGTCGGATTTCCTGGGGCCAACGTCCTGACTTTC
d_call: -; v_call: TRBV29-1; j_call: TRBJ2-2; cdr3_length: 14; clone_size: -; cdr3_aa: CSVFGGENTGELFF; cdr3_nt: TGCAGCGTTTTTGGCGGAGAGAACACCGGGGAGCTGTTTTTT
d_call: -; v_call: TRBV15; j_call: TRBJ1-4; cdr3_length: 14; clone_size: -; cdr3_aa: CATSTPLAGEKLFF; cdr3_nt: TGTGCCACCAGCACACCCTTGGCCGGGGAAAAACTGTTTTTT
d_call: TRBD2; v_call: TRBV27; j_call: TRBJ2-1; cdr3_length: 15; clone_size: -; cdr3_aa: CASSLLAGGYNEQFF; cdr3_nt: TGTGCCAGCAGTTTATTGGCGGGAGGTTACAATGAGCAGTTCTTC
d_call: -; v_call: TRBV28; j_call: TRBJ2-1; cdr3_length: 15; clone_size: -; cdr3_aa: CASSRDSDLYNEQFF; cdr3_nt: TGTGCCAGCAGCCGCGACTCGGACCTTTACAATGAGCAGTTCTTC
d_call: -; v_call: TRBV29-1; j_call: TRBJ2-7; cdr3_length: 11; clone_size: -; cdr3_aa: CSVEVWGEQYF; cdr3_nt: TGCAGCGTTGAAGTATGGGGCGAGCAGTACTTC
d_call: -; v_call: TRBV5-4; j_call: TRBJ1-2; cdr3_length: 12; clone_size: -; cdr3_aa: CATLEGRRRDTF; cdr3_nt: TGTGCCACCCTTGAGGGGCGCCGTCGGGACACCTTC
d_call: -; v_call: TRBV5-1; j_call: TRBJ2-7; cdr3_length: 14; clone_size: once; cdr3_aa: CASSFRGSPYEQYF; cdr3_nt: TGCGCCAGCAGCTTTAGGGGATCGCCCTACGAGCAGTACTTC
d_call: -; v_call: TRBV3-1; j_call: TRBJ2-7; cdr3_length: 16; clone_size: -; cdr3_aa: CASSQLVTGDTYEQYF; cdr3_nt: TGTGCCAGCAGCCAGCTCGTGACAGGAGACACCTACGAGCAGTACTTC
d_call: -; v_call: TRBV4-1; j_call: TRBJ2-3; cdr3_length: 13; clone_size: -; cdr3_aa: CASSHDSTDTQYF; cdr3_nt: TGCGCCAGCAGCCACGACAGCACAGATACGCAGTATTTT
d_call: -; v_call: TRBV28; j_call: TRBJ2-7; cdr3_length: 12; clone_size: -; cdr3_aa: CASSFQFYEQYF; cdr3_nt: TGTGCCAGCAGTTTTCAGTTCTACGAGCAGTACTTC
d_call: -; v_call: TRBV20-1; j_call: TRBJ2-3; cdr3_length: 15; clone_size: once; cdr3_aa: CSARAGQGLADTQYF; cdr3_nt: TGCAGTGCTAGAGCTGGCCAGGGTCTGGCAGATACGCAGTATTTT
d_call: -; v_call: TRBV29-1; j_call: TRBJ2-4; cdr3_length: 13; clone_size: -; cdr3_aa: CSVDRAGMDIQYF; cdr3_nt: TGCAGCGTTGATCGGGCAGGGATGGACATTCAGTACTTC
d_call: -; v_call: TRBV29-1; j_call: TRBJ2-6; cdr3_length: 13; clone_size: -; cdr3_aa: CSVWESGANVLTF; cdr3_nt: TGCAGCGTTTGGGAATCTGGGGCCAACGTCCTGACTTTC
d_call: TRBD2; v_call: TRBV15; j_call: TRBJ2-3; cdr3_length: 14; clone_size: -; cdr3_aa: CATMASGLTDTQYF; cdr3_nt: TGTGCCACCATGGCTAGCGGTCTTACAGATACGCAGTATTTT
d_call: -; v_call: TRBV30; j_call: TRBJ2-7; cdr3_length: 14; clone_size: -; cdr3_aa: CAWSSRDTSYEQYF; cdr3_nt: TGTGCCTGGAGTTCCCGGGACACCTCCTACGAGCAGTACTTC
d_call: TRBD2; v_call: TRBV3-1; j_call: TRBJ2-1; cdr3_length: 16; clone_size: -; cdr3_aa: CASSGTSGSGWHEQFF; cdr3_nt: TGTGCCAGCAGCGGGACTAGCGGGAGCGGTTGGCATGAGCAGTTCTTC
d_call: TRBD1; v_call: TRBV13; j_call: TRBJ2-7; cdr3_length: 13; clone_size: -; cdr3_aa: CASSRTGYEEQYF; cdr3_nt: TGTGCCAGCAGCAGGACAGGATATGAAGAGCAGTACTTC
d_call: -; v_call: TRBV19; j_call: TRBJ2-4; cdr3_length: 15; clone_size: -; cdr3_aa: CASSIRRETKNIQYF; cdr3_nt: TGTGCCAGTAGTATTCGGCGCGAAACCAAAAACATTCAGTACTTC
d_call: TRBD2; v_call: TRBV9; j_call: TRBJ2-5; cdr3_length: 14; clone_size: -; cdr3_aa: CASSGAGYFETQYF; cdr3_nt: TGTGCCAGCAGCGGAGCGGGGTATTTTGAGACCCAGTACTTC
d_call: -; v_call: TRBV29-1; j_call: TRBJ2-5; cdr3_length: 13; clone_size: -; cdr3_aa: CSVEEGVRVTQYF; cdr3_nt: TGCAGCGTTGAAGAAGGGGTTCGGGTGACCCAGTACTTC
d_call: -; v_call: TRBV20-1; j_call: TRBJ1-1; cdr3_length: 13; clone_size: -; cdr3_aa: CSANGRMNTEAFF; cdr3_nt: TGCAGTGCTAATGGACGGATGAACACTGAAGCTTTCTTT
d_call: -; v_call: TRBV11-2; j_call: TRBJ2-1; cdr3_length: 14; clone_size: -; cdr3_aa: CASSETAGDNEQFF; cdr3_nt: TGTGCCAGCAGTGAAACAGCGGGCGACAATGAGCAGTTCTTC
d_call: -; v_call: TRBV27; j_call: TRBJ2-1; cdr3_length: 13; clone_size: -; cdr3_aa: CASGLGTYNEQFF; cdr3_nt: TGTGCCAGCGGCCTGGGGACCTACAATGAGCAGTTCTTC
d_call: -; v_call: TRBV4-3; j_call: TRBJ2-2; cdr3_length: 17; clone_size: -; cdr3_aa: CASSQDWAKVNTGELFF; cdr3_nt: TGCGCCAGCAGCCAAGACTGGGCTAAGGTGAACACCGGGGAGCTGTTTTTT
d_call: -; v_call: TRBV29-1; j_call: TRBJ1-2; cdr3_length: 11; clone_size: -; cdr3_aa: CSARGGDGYTF; cdr3_nt: TGCAGCGCCCGGGGGGGTGATGGCTACACCTTC
d_call: -; v_call: TRBV9; j_call: TRBJ1-2; cdr3_length: 15; clone_size: -; cdr3_aa: CASSVGVGAAYGYTF; cdr3_nt: TGTGCCAGCAGCGTAGGGGTAGGGGCTGCCTATGGCTACACCTTC
d_call: -; v_call: TRBV29-1; j_call: TRBJ2-3; cdr3_length: 13; clone_size: once; cdr3_aa: CSVEHITPDTQYF; cdr3_nt: TGCAGCGTTGAACATATAACCCCAGATACGCAGTATTTT